One sample yielded the 9 T cell receptor beta chains listed below, sequenced in a study of cytotoxic CD8 clonotypes in ibrutinib-treated CLL. TCRdb's table, derived via immunoSEQ multiplex PCR, lists solely in-frame clones and lacks some. This sample has 200,000 to 250,000 clones, with under 75% found just once. The sample was PBMCs, taken after 24 months of ibrutinib treatment. The source of these receptors is a human donor with chronic lymphocytic leukemia.

V is TRBV2 and J is TRBJ2-1; the match to TRBD2 covers 8 bases. This CDR3 spans 15 amino acids. The V segment lost 6 bases and the J segment 6 bases; nucleotides outside the gene matches: 10. CDR1 and CDR2 from the germline V gene are SNHLY and FYNNEI. In DNA, the CDR3 is TGTGCCAGCAGACCTACCGGGACTAGTATCAATGAGCAGTTCTTC. As protein: CASRPTGTSINEQFF.

The chain couples TRBV18 to TRBJ1-3, with D perhaps matching TRBD1 (5 bases). Germline values: CDR1 KGHSH, CDR2 LQKENI. The V end was cut by 8 bases, the J end by 5 bases, with 37 bases between. The CDR3 extends over 21 amino acids. The CDR3, as DNA: TGTGCCAGCACCGCACCGCGAGAGGTGTTGGGGCGCTCGGGTCCACGAAACACCATATATTTT. Translating it yields CASTAPREVLGRSGPRNTIYF.

This chain connects TRBV7-9 to TRBJ2-3, with D perhaps matching TRBD1 (6 bases). Looked up from germline, CDR1 is SEHNR and CDR2 is FQNEAQ (reference sequence). The CDR3 has 17 residues. V shed 3 bases and J shed 1 base, with 17 bases lying between them. The CDR3 spells CASSFPVAGVGTDTQYF. CDR3 in DNA: TGTGCCAGCAGCTTCCCCGTCGCAGGGGTTGGCACAGATACGCAGTATTTT.

This clone was counted a few times. V is TRBV27 and J is TRBJ2-7; a weak D match, TRBD2 (5 bases). The CDR3 has 13 amino acids. The germline V gene has CDR1 MNHEY and CDR2 SMNVEV (reference sequence). V was trimmed by 2 bases and J by 5 bases, leaving 10 bases between them. The CDR3 region has the DNA TGTGCCAGCAGTTTAGGACTGTACGACGAGCAGTACTTC. Protein: CASSLGLYDEQYF.

This clone turned up a few times. The chain has TRBV19 and TRBJ1-5; no clear D. This CDR3 contains 16 residues. From germline, CDR1 is LNHDA and CDR2 SQIVND (reference sequence). The V end was cut by 6 bases, the J end by 6 bases, with 21 bases between. CDR3 bases: TGTGCCAGTAGCCCAAAAAGGAGGTCCCCAGGTCAGCCCCAGCATTTT. Translating it yields CASSPKRRSPGQPQHF.

This clone was counted only a few times. The genes are TRBV5-4 and TRBJ2-7, with 7 positions matching TRBD2. Per the germline V gene, CDR1 is SGHNT and CDR2 is YYREEE (reference sequence). V shed 0 bases, J shed 0 bases, and the junction held 6 bases outside the gene matches. The CDR3 extends over 16 amino acids. The DNA for the CDR3 is TGTGCCAGCAGCTTGGACGGCGGGGGTAGCTCCTACGAGCAGTACTTC. Its translation is CASSLDGGGSSYEQYF.

This clone was detected only once. The J gene is TRBJ2-2, the V gene TRBV5-4; D gene uncertain. The CDR3 is 14 amino acids. The germline V and J ends were trimmed by 4 bases and 4 bases, with 11 bases remaining between them. Germline-derived CDR1 and CDR2 are SGHNT and YYREEE (reference sequence). The CDR3 sequence: CASSTGSATGELFF. As DNA, the CDR3 is TGTGCCAGCAGCACGGGCTCTGCCACCGGGGAGCTGTTTTTT.

This chain joins TRBV2 and TRBJ2-6; TRBD2 agrees at 8 bases. The CDR3 has 21 amino acids. The germline V gene has CDR1 SNHLY and CDR2 FYNNEI. V lost 6 bases, J lost 0 bases, and 19 bases stayed unmatched. CDR3 DNA: TGTGCCAGCAGAACGAACCAGTTGGCGCGGGGGGCCCACTCTGGGGCCAACGTCCTGACTTTC. It yields the protein CASRTNQLARGAHSGANVLTF.

The chain combines TRBV11-2 with TRBJ2-7; 9 bases are shared with TRBD1. Germline V CDR1 and CDR2: SGHAT, FQNNGV. The CDR3 contains 15 residues. V dropped 4 bases and J dropped 6; count of bases not matched to a gene: 10. CDR3 bases: TGTGCCAGCAGCTCCAACAGGGGGCTAAAGTTCGAGCAGTACTTC. As protein: CASSSNRGLKFEQYF.